This T cell receptor beta chain came from a study of blood T cell repertoires in COVID-19. Study-wide context: Sources were T cells, B-cell-depleted T cells, or PBMCs; the material itself was cDNA or gDNA.

Sequencing was performed with immunoSEQ multiplex PCR; in TCRdb, only in-frame clones are kept and a portion is missing. The repertoire includes about 100,000 clones, around 92% of them detected once, and roughly 5.6% sits in the top ten. The CDR3 sequence is 13 residues long. In germline, CDR1 is MNHEY, CDR2 SVGAGI. Trimming removed 2 bases at V and 8 bases at J, with 10 bases between. Material: peripheral blood. The receptor's source is a middle-aged man with active COVID-19. The chain recombines TRBV6-5 with TRBJ1-3; possibly TRBD1 for D (6 bases). CDR3 nucleotides: TGTGCCAGCAGTTACGGGGGGGCGGACACCATATATTTT. It is translated as CASSYGGADTIYF.